This is a list of T cell receptor beta chains from one sample in a study of T cell responses to AZD1222 COVID-19 vaccine. Method: immunoSEQ multiplex PCR; TCRdb's copy keeps in-frame clones and lacks some. The sample includes 50,000 to 65,000 clones, approximately 88% of them seen just once. The material was peripheral blood, obtained 28 days after the second AZD1222 dose. All receptors derive from an adult who received the AZD1222 COVID-19 vaccine. CDR3s include the opening cysteine and the closing phenylalanine or tryptophan. A D gene is named only where the DNA matches it firmly. Clone size appears in some rows only: once, few, many, or a class for an expanded clone.

>.|TRBJ1-3|TRBV5-1|.
TGCGCCAGCAGCTTGGGGGACGGAGGAAACACCATATATTTT
CASSLGDGGNTIYF
>.|TRBJ1-5|TRBV4-1|.
TGCGCCAGCAGCCAAGATTACTTGACAGTTAGCAATCAGCCCCAGCATTTT
CASSQDYLTVSNQPQHF
>.|TRBJ1-5|TRBV28|.
TGTGCCAGCAGTTTTGGTGGGGTCGGAGGGGTTAGCAATCAGCCCCAGCATTTT
CASSFGGVGGVSNQPQHF
>.|TRBJ2-3|TRBV6-1|.
TGTGCCAGCAGTGAACGGGGCAGGGCGCAGTATTTT
CASSERGRAQYF
>.|TRBJ1-5|TRBV19|.
TGTGCCAGTAGTACGGGACGCAATCAGCCCCAGCATTTT
CASSTGRNQPQHF
>TRBD1|TRBJ1-2|TRBV28|once
TGTGCCAGCAGCCTTGACAGGGTGAATAATGGCTACACCTTC
CASSLDRVNNGYTF
>TRBD1|TRBJ2-1|TRBV11-2|once
TGTGCCAGCAGCTTAGATAGGGGGCGGAATGAGCAGTTCTTC
CASSLDRGRNEQFF
>TRBD1|TRBJ1-6|TRBV7-3|.
TGTGCCAGCAGCTTAACGACAGGGGCGTATTCACCCCTCCACTTT
CASSLTTGAYSPLHF
>.|TRBJ2-5|TRBV28|.
TGTGCCAGCACCCCGGGCCAAGAGACCCAGTACTTC
CASTPGQETQYF
>.|TRBJ2-3|TRBV12-3/TRBV12-4|.
TGTGCCAGCAGTTTAGGGGGAGATACGCAGTATTTT
CASSLGGDTQYF
>.|TRBJ1-1|TRBV15|once
TGTGCCACCAGCAGAGATGAGGAAGGGATCACTGAAGCTTTCTTT
CATSRDEEGITEAFF
>.|TRBJ2-4|TRBV28|.
TGTGCCAGCAGTTCCCAGGGGGGTCTGAACATTCAGTACTTC
CASSSQGGLNIQYF
>.|TRBJ1-6|TRBV28|.
TGTGCCAGCAGACTCCCGGGGACCGGCAGGCGTTCGCCCCTCCACTTT
CASRLPGTGRRSPLHF
>.|TRBJ1-5|TRBV6-6|.
TGTGCCAGCAGCTCGGATTATAGCAATCAGCCCCAGCATTTT
CASSSDYSNQPQHF
>.|TRBJ1-2|TRBV5-6|.
TGTGCCAGCAGCTACCGACAGCCGATGGGCTACACCTTC
CASSYRQPMGYTF
>.|TRBJ2-1|TRBV2|few
TGTGCCAGCAGTGAAAGGTGGGCAGCCTCCTCCTACAATGAGCAGTTCTTC
CASSERWAASSYNEQFF
>TRBD1|TRBJ1-6|TRBV28|.
TGTGCCAGCACATACAGGGGGCGCGAGAATAATTCACCCCTCCACTTT
CASTYRGRENNSPLHF
>TRBD1|TRBJ2-7|TRBV27|.
TGTGCCAGCAGTTTTGGGACAGGGGGCCTGAACGAGCAGTACTTC
CASSFGTGGLNEQYF
>.|TRBJ2-7|TRBV19|.
TGTGCCAGTAGTTCCATGCGGGTCAGGGGTACCTACGAGCAGTACTTC
CASSSMRVRGTYEQYF
>TRBD1|TRBJ2-5|TRBV2|.
TGTGCCAGCAGGGAAGTTCGACAGGGTGGGACCCAGTACTTC
CASREVRQGGTQYF
>.|TRBJ1-4|TRBV21-1|.
TGTGCCAGCAGCCTCATCGCGACAGCTGAAAAACTGTTTTTT
CASSLIATAEKLFF
>.|TRBJ1-2|TRBV29-1|.
TGCAGCGTTGGCAGTTTCAACTATGGCTACACCTTC
CSVGSFNYGYTF
>TRBD1|TRBJ1-1|TRBV28|.
TGTGCCAGCAGTTTAGGGACAGTATCGAACACTGAAGCTTTCTTT
CASSLGTVSNTEAFF
>TRBD1|TRBJ2-7|TRBV14|.
TGTGCCAGCAGTCCTTGGGGACAGAGATCCTACGAGCAGTACTTC
CASSPWGQRSYEQYF
>TRBD2|TRBJ2-1|TRBV11-2|once
TGTGCCAGCAGCCGACTAGCGGGAAGGCAGTTCTTC
CASSRLAGRQFF
>.|TRBJ1-1|TRBV5-1|.
TGCGCCAGCAGCTTGGAGGCCAACACTGAAGCTTTCTTT
CASSLEANTEAFF
>.|TRBJ1-2|TRBV28|.
TGTGCCAGCAATCCCGGGGTTAACTATGGCTACACCTTC
CASNPGVNYGYTF
>.|TRBJ2-2|TRBV7-9|.
TGTGCCAGCAGTCGGGTGTCCGGGGAGCTGTTTTTT
CASSRVSGELFF
>.|TRBJ2-1|TRBV28|.
TGTGCCAGCAGTTTTGGGCCGCCAGGCGTAGGTGAGCAGTTCTTC
CASSFGPPGVGEQFF
>TRBD2|TRBJ2-1|TRBV12-5|few
TGTGCTAGTGGTTTGGAGGGACTAGCGCCCAATGAGCAGTTCTTC
CASGLEGLAPNEQFF
>.|TRBJ2-1|TRBV18|.
TGTGCCAGCTCACCACCGGACGGGTTTGAGCAGTTCTTC
CASSPPDGFEQFF